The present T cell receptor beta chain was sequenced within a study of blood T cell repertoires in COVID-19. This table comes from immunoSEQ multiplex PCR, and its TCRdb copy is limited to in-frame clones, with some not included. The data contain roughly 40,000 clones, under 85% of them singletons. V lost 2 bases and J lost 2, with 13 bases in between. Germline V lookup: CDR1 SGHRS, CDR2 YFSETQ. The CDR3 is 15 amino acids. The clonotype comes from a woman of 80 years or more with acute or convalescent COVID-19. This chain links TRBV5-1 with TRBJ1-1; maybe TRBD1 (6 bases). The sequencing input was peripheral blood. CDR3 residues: CASSLQQGLNTEAFF. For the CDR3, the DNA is TGCGCCAGCAGCTTACAACAGGGTCTAAACACTGAAGCTTTCTTT.